This TCR beta chain was sequenced during a study of PD-1 blockade in classical Hodgkin lymphoma. All patients relapsed after autologous stem cell transplantation, and brentuximab vedotin exposure varied. Out of thawed PBMCs, magnetic negative selection purified CD4+ T cells. Sequenced by immunoSEQ multiplex PCR; TCRdb stores in-frame clones only, minus some. The sample contains around 23,000 clones, roughly 84% of which appear only once. The CDR3 spans 13 residues. The germline V gene encodes CDR1 LGHNA and CDR2 YSLEER. V shed 5 bases and J shed 6 bases, with 11 bases lying between them. The sequencing here drew on CD4+ T cells from blood, taken at baseline. The chain couples TRBV4-3 to TRBJ2-1; tentatively, D is TRBD2 (5 bases). This clonotype originated in a human donor with classical Hodgkin lymphoma. CDR3 residues: CASSSTGFNEQFF. The CDR3 coding sequence is TGCGCCAGCAGCAGTACGGGGTTCAATGAGCAGTTCTTC.